Listed here are 25 T cell receptor beta chains from one sample, sequenced in a study of tumor-infiltrating lymphocytes in primary liver carcinoma. Co-extracted RNA and DNA came from around 18-30 mg of unsorted bulk tissue. The researchers produced TCR beta cDNA from 450 to 600 ng total RNA with a constant-region primer. Modified slightly, ARM-PCR produced TCR beta libraries over three nested multiplex PCR rounds. Each of the first two PCR rounds ran approximately 11 cycles with TRBV1-TRBV30 forward and C-beta reverse primers. TCRdb reprocessed the multiplex PCR reads via MiXCR and lists one record per CDR3 protein. The table has around 120,000 distinct CDR3 sequences, roughly three fifths seen once. Sequenced: liver tumor tissue from sampling region 1. Described subset: tumor region T1, superior pole. These receptors were collected from a woman aged 55-75 years with primary liver carcinoma and hepatitis B virus infection.

Concerning this clonotype itself: A read error may produce the germline difference seen at one junction end. The chain links TRBV6-2 or TRBV6-3 to TRBJ2-1, with no clear D. Germline V lookup: CDR1 MNHEY, CDR2 SVGEGT. The CDR3 contains 16 residues. The CDR3 DNA reads TGTGCCCGCAGACCGACGACGGTTAGGGCAGACAATGAGCAGTTCTTC. Protein: CARRPTTVRADNEQFF.

The chain joins TRBV2 to TRBJ1-5; unclear D gene. CDR3 length: 13 residues. V lost 2 bases to trimming and J lost 0 bases, with 2 bases between them. Germline-derived CDR1 and CDR2 are SNHLY and FYNNEI. The CDR3 DNA follows: TGTGCCAGCAGTGAAAATAGCAATCAGCCCCAGCATTTT. Its translation: CASSENSNQPQHF.

Of note for this clonotype: This may come from a read error, since a much larger clone is one base off. CDR3 protein: CACSLAFRLDNEQFF. The CDR3 DNA reads as TGCGCCTGCAGCTTGGCCTTTCGACTTGACAATGAGCAGTTCTTC. The chain couples TRBV5-1 to TRBJ2-1; D unclear. CDR1 is SGHRS, CDR2 YFSETQ, per germline. The CDR3 is made up of 15 amino acids.

This clonotype was detected ten times or more. This sequence joins TRBV28 and TRBJ2-5; 12 positions agree with TRBD2. Per the germline V gene, CDR1 is MDHEN and CDR2 is SYDVKM. The CDR3 has 14 amino acids. The V gene end was trimmed by 7 bases and the J gene end by 5 bases; junction bases not matched to a gene: 5. The CDR3 DNA is TGTGCCAGCACCGCTAGCGGGAGGGCTGAGACCCAGTACTTC. This encodes CASTASGRAETQYF.

With respect to this clonotype: Because it lacks the conserved phenylalanine or tryptophan at the end, this CDR3 is likely a read error. In nucleotides, the CDR3 is TGTGCCAGCAGGTTGGGGGAGACCACCGGGGAGCTGTTTTAT. Translated, it gives CASRLGETTGELFY. This rearrangement joins TRBV11-3 to TRBJ2-2; D assignment may be TRBD1 or TRBD2 (5 bases each). V gave up 6 bases and J gave up 4 bases, with 12 bases separating them. The length of the CDR3 is 14 residues. Per the germline V gene, CDR1 is SGHNT and CDR2 is YENEEA.

This clonotype was counted once. A much more abundant neighbour one base away suggests this may be a read error. The V gene is TRBV30, the J gene TRBJ2-7; D call uncertain. Per the germline V gene, CDR1 is GTSNPN and CDR2 is SVGIG (reference sequence). This CDR3 contains 14 residues. The V end lost 5 bases, the J end lost 2 bases, and 16 bases lay between the germline ends. Here the CDR3 reads CAWGIHPRPYEQYF. CDR3 DNA sequence: TGTGCCTGGGGGATACATCCTCGACCCTACGAGCAGTACTTC.

This clonotype occurred once. Relative to the germline gene, one junction end is altered; a read error may explain this. The V and J genes are TRBV6-5 and TRBJ2-3; the match to TRBD2 covers 9 bases. Germline CDR1 MNHEY, CDR2 SVGAGI. The CDR3 totals 14 residues. The CDR3 loop is CTSSSLAGEDTQYF. CDR3 DNA: TGTACCAGCAGTAGCTTAGCGGGAGAAGATACGCAGTATTTT.

Comment on this clonotype: A much larger clone lies one base from this, so it may be a read error. The chain links TRBV5-6 to TRBJ2-7; 15 positions agree with TRBD2. The CDR3 contains 17 residues. Germline V gene lookup returns CDR1 SGHDT and CDR2 YYEEEE. The ends lost 4 bases at V and 8 bases at J; junction bases unmatched: 13. The CDR3 loop reads CASSSGLAGGSKYKQYF. CDR3 nucleotide sequence: TGTGCCAGCAGCAGCGGACTAGCGGGAGGGTCTAAGTACAAGCAGTACTTC.

Worth noting for this clonotype: An end of the junction differs from the germline gene, which may be a read error. The rearrangement joins TRBV11-2 to TRBJ2-1, with TRBD2 identical over 13 bases. CDR1 and CDR2 from the germline V gene are SGHAT and FQNNGV. CDR3 length: 17 amino acids. The CDR3: CASSRKLAGGPGDERLF. The CDR3 DNA follows: TGTGCCAGCAGCAGGAAACTAGCGGGAGGGCCGGGGGATGAGCGGTTATTC.

A single count supports this clonotype. The chain couples TRBV28 to TRBJ1-1; D may be TRBD1 (5 bases). Germline CDR1 MDHEN, CDR2 SYDVKM. The V end was cut by 6 bases, the J end by 9 bases, with 17 bases between. The CDR3 totals 13 residues. CDR3 nucleotides: TGTGCCAGCAGCCGGACAAGGGCTGGGAAAGCTTTCTTT. It codes for CASSRTRAGKAFF.

In regard to this clonotype: A much larger clone is a single base away; this may be a read error. V is TRBV29-1 and J is TRBJ2-7; 7 nucleotides match TRBD2. The germline gives CDR1 SQVTM, CDR2 ANQGSEA. V lost 4 bases to trimming and J lost 7 bases; unmatched junction nucleotides: 7. The CDR3 is made up of 12 amino acids. Here the CDR3 DNA reads TGCAGCGTTGTGGCTAGCGGTTATGAGCAGTACTTC. This gives the protein CSVVASGYEQYF.

A remark on this clonotype: This could be a read error, since a much larger clone is one nucleotide away. The rearrangement uses TRBV4-1 and TRBJ2-1, with D perhaps matching TRBD2 (6 bases). CDR3 length equals 16 residues. The V gene's germline CDR1 is MGHRA and CDR2 YSYEKL. The chain's CDR3 is CASSPRGGISNNEQFF. The DNA for the CDR3 is TGCGCCAGCAGCCCCCGCGGCGGGATCTCCAACAATGAGCAGTTCTTC.

As for this clonotype: Being one base from a much bigger clone, this may be a read error. In DNA, the CDR3 is TGTGCCAGCAGGAGGGGGGGATCAACCCTCCACTTT. As protein: CASRRGGSTLHF. The chain is built from TRBV12-3 or TRBV12-4 and TRBJ1-6; D perhaps matches TRBD1 (6 bases). This CDR3 is 12 amino acids long. The ends were cut back, 6 bases at V and 14 bases at J, with 14 bases in the middle.

Concerning this clonotype: Just one base apart from a much larger clone, this may be a read error. This chain's CDR3 is CSVASGTGGAYDYTF. In DNA form, the CDR3 reads TGCAGCGTTGCCTCCGGGACAGGGGGCGCCTATGACTACACCTTC. J is TRBJ1-2 and V is TRBV29-1; TRBD1 aligns across 12 bases. CDR1 and CDR2 from the germline V gene are SQVTM and ANQGSEA. This CDR3 spans 15 amino acids.

The chain joins TRBV14 to TRBJ2-5, with D uncertain. The CDR3 runs to 11 residues. V lost 5 bases and J 4 bases, leaving 5 bases between the germline ends. Germline CDR1 reads SGHDN; CDR2 reads FVKESK. CDR3 in amino acids: CASSRRETQYF. CDR3 nucleotide sequence: TGTGCCAGCAGCAGACGAGAGACCCAGTACTTC.

Concerning this clonotype: The junction does not match germline at one end; this may be a read error. The V call is TRBV7-9, the J call TRBJ2-5, with D perhaps being TRBD1 or TRBD2 (5 bases each). This CDR3 region has 18 residues. Per germline, CDR1 SEHNR and CDR2 FQNEAQ (reference sequence). In DNA, the CDR3 is TGTTCCAGCAGCAGACCGGGTGGTGGGGGACCATTCCAAGAGACCCAGTACTTC. Amino acids: CSSSRPGGGGPFQETQYF. The full variable domain, rest sourced from reference TRBV7-9 and TRBJ2-5, is DTGVSQNPRHKITKRGQNVTFRCDPISEHNRLYWYRQTLGQGPEFLTYFQNEAQLEKSRLLSDRFSAERPKGSFSTLEIQRTEQGDSAMYLCSSSRPGGGGPFQETQYFGPGTRLLVL.

This clonotype has a count of ten or more. The chain links TRBV29-1 to TRBJ1-4; maybe TRBD1 (6 bases). V lost 0 bases and J lost 3, with 11 bases in between. Germline lookup yields CDR1 SQVTM and CDR2 ANQGSEA. The CDR3 sequence is 15 residues long. The DNA of the CDR3 is TGCAGCGTTGAAGATACACAGGGTGCTAATGAAAAACTGTTTTTT. Amino acid sequence: CSVEDTQGANEKLFF.

The CDR3, as DNA: TGTGCCAGCAGCTTAGTAGGGGGCCAGGGCTACGAGCAGTACTTC. Translating gives CASSLVGGQGYEQYF. The rearrangement uses TRBV7-9 and TRBJ2-7, with 7 bases lining up with TRBD1. Germline V CDR1 and CDR2: SEHNR, FQNEAQ (reference sequence). J was trimmed by 3 bases and V by 1 base; bases with no gene match: 6. The CDR3 loop spans 15 amino acids.

The chain carries TRBV4-1 and TRBJ2-1; D may be TRBD2 (6 bases). The ends were cut back, 0 bases at V and 13 bases at J, with 22 bases in the middle. Per the germline V gene, CDR1 is MGHRA and CDR2 is YSYEKL. The CDR3 consists of 16 residues. CDR3 coding DNA: TGCGCCAGCAGCCAAGATCTCGCGCTGGAGGGCCAGGACCAGTTCTTC. It specifies CASSQDLALEGQDQFF.

This clonotype has just one count. One end of the junction does not line up with germline, which may come from a read error. CDR3 residues: CASSTPGTGGFYNERFF. The CDR3 bases are TGTGCCAGCAGCACCCCTGGAACAGGGGGCTTCTACAATGAGCGGTTCTTC. The rearrangement links TRBV7-9 to TRBJ2-1; 9 bases are a match to TRBD1. This CDR3 has 17 amino acids. Germline CDR1 SEHNR, CDR2 FQNEAQ (reference sequence).

In its sample, this clonotype was seen many times. CDR3 nucleotide sequence: TGTGCCAGCAGTTTCGGTTCGGGACAACATGGCTACACCTTC. Its protein product is CASSFGSGQHGYTF. The chain is built from TRBV28 and TRBJ1-2, with a weak D call TRBD1 (6 bases). V dropped 3 bases and J dropped 6 bases, with 14 bases sitting between them. The CDR3 contains 14 residues. Germline CDR1 reads MDHEN; CDR2 reads SYDVKM.

This clonotype came up many times. The J gene is TRBJ2-2, the V gene TRBV5-6; the D gene is possibly TRBD1 (6 bases). Germline V CDR1 and CDR2: SGHDT, YYEEEE. The CDR3 extends over 12 amino acids. V gave up 4 bases and J gave up 5 bases, with 6 bases separating them. The CDR3 bases are TGTGCCAGCAGCACAGGGACCGGGGAGCTGTTTTTT. Its protein product is CASSTGTGELFF.

This clonotype was seen just once. This clone may be a read error of a much larger clone one base away. The rearrangement uses TRBV6-1 and TRBJ1-5; 9 nucleotides line up with TRBD1. This CDR3 contains 16 residues. Germline-derived CDR1 and CDR2 are MNHNS and SASEGT. V lost 4 bases to trimming and J lost 7 bases; unmatched junction nucleotides: 11. For the CDR3, the DNA is TGTGCCAGCAGTGCCCGGTACAGGGGGCGCCGGCAGCCCCAGCATTTT. Protein sequence: CASSARYRGRRQPQHF.

Comment on this clonotype: A much larger clonotype is one base distant, so this may be a read error. The V call is TRBV10-3, the J call TRBJ2-7, with D uncertain. Germline V lookup: CDR1 ENHRY, CDR2 SYGVKD. V lost 0 bases and J 4 bases, leaving 4 bases between the germline ends. This CDR3 spans 12 amino acids. Here the CDR3 reads CAISESEYEQYF. The CDR3 DNA follows: TGTGCCATCAGTGAGTCGGAGTACGAGCAGTACTTC.

Comments on this clonotype: In this CDR3 the conserved last residue, phenylalanine or tryptophan, is missing, so a read error is likely. The genes are TRBV7-9 and TRBJ2-7, with 8 bases identical to TRBD1. Germline values: CDR1 SEHNR, CDR2 FQNEAQ (reference sequence). V shed 4 bases, J shed 8 bases, and the junction held 7 bases outside the gene matches. The length of the CDR3 is 13 residues. Written as DNA, the CDR3 is TGTGCCAGCAGCTACCAGGGGGCTCACAAGCAGTACCTC. Protein product: CASSYQGAHKQYL.